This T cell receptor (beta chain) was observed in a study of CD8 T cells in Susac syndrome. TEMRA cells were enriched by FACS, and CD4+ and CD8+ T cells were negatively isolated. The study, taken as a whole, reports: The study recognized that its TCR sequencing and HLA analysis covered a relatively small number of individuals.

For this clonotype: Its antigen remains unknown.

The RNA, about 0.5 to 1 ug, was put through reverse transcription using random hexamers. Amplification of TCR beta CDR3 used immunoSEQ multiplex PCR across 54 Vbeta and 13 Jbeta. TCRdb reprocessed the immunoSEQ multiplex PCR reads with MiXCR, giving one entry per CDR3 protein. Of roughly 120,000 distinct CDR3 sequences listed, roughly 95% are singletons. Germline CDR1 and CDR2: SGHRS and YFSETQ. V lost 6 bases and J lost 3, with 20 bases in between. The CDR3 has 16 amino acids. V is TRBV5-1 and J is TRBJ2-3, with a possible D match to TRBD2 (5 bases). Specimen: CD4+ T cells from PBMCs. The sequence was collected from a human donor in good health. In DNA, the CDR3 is TGCGCCAGCACCCCGAGCGGAAGAGTGGGGACAGATACGCAGTATTTT. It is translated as CASTPSGRVGTDTQYF.